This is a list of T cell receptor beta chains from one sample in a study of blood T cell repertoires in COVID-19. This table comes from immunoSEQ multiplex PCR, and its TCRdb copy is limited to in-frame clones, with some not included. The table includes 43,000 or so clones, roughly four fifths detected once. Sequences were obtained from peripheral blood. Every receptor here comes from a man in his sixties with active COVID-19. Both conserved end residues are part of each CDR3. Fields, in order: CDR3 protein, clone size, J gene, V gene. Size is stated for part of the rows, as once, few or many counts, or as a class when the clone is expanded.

CASSQTVDEQFF	NA	TRBJ2-1	TRBV4-1
CASSSWTQTGTEAFF	NA	TRBJ1-1	TRBV7-9
CASSVAGGGFEQFF	NA	TRBJ2-1	TRBV6-1
CASRDTSVDLYEQYF	NA	TRBJ2-7	TRBV6-6
CASSLVGTGREQYF	NA	TRBJ2-7	TRBV5-4
CASSQELANTGELFF	NA	TRBJ2-2	TRBV4-1
CASRPGRTLGARQYF	NA	TRBJ2-7	TRBV28
CATQTGTSGFNEQFF	NA	TRBJ2-1	TRBV19
CAWKTGSQYNEQFF	NA	TRBJ2-1	TRBV30
CASSSLGQGKNEQYF	NA	TRBJ2-7	TRBV27
CASSSGDRPGYEQYF	NA	TRBJ2-7	TRBV7-6
CASSPGGTGGAIGELFF	NA	TRBJ2-2	TRBV14
CASSFSGGRTDTQYF	NA	TRBJ2-3	TRBV28
CASSVGIAGAQETQYF	NA	TRBJ2-5	TRBV9
CASSCWGRTSGSPSSYEQYF	NA	TRBJ2-7	TRBV11-3
CASSFGGPPLHF	NA	TRBJ1-6	TRBV6-2/TRBV6-3
CASSLVAGGFVSSNEQFF	NA	TRBJ2-1	TRBV7-2
CASSYPPGLSNSPLHF	NA	TRBJ1-6	TRBV6-5
CASSATGLYEQYF	NA	TRBJ2-7	TRBV19
CARGGHLNTEAFF	NA	TRBJ1-1	TRBV28
CASSAPGQGYSEAFF	once	TRBJ1-1	TRBV6-6
CASSFAGTVNTEAFF	NA	TRBJ1-1	TRBV11-1
CASSPGQRIGELFF	NA	TRBJ2-2	TRBV11-1